This TCR beta chain was recovered during a study of shared clonotypes between healthy human individuals. For the study at large: CD4 naive cells filled three plates per donor, CD4 memory three, CD8 naive two and CD8 memory one.

The CDR3 totals 17 residues. V gave up 3 bases and J gave up 1 base, with 17 bases separating them. Per germline, CDR1 SEHNR and CDR2 FQNEAQ (reference sequence). On this clone itself: Its antigen is currently unknown.

Findings and limits, study-wide: Estimated clonotype richness was generally higher in naive than memory subsets. The study found about 5% of naive CD4 clonotypes shared across a few donors.

Several immunoSEQ 96-well plates shared each subset's DNA, each plate a replicate. Clones were read by immunoSEQ multiplex PCR, and TCRdb kept only the in-frame ones, dropping some. The sample shows under 600,000 clones, 97% of them seen only once. The rearrangement uses TRBV7-9 and TRBJ2-3; no definite D call. The sequence was obtained from a woman aged 25 to 45 in good health. Source material: naive CD4+ T cells sorted from blood. Subset reported: CD45RA+ positively selected. The CDR3 here is CASSFIEPTLRTDTQYF. The CDR3 coding sequence is TGTGCCAGCAGCTTCATCGAGCCTACGCTACGCACAGATACGCAGTATTTT.